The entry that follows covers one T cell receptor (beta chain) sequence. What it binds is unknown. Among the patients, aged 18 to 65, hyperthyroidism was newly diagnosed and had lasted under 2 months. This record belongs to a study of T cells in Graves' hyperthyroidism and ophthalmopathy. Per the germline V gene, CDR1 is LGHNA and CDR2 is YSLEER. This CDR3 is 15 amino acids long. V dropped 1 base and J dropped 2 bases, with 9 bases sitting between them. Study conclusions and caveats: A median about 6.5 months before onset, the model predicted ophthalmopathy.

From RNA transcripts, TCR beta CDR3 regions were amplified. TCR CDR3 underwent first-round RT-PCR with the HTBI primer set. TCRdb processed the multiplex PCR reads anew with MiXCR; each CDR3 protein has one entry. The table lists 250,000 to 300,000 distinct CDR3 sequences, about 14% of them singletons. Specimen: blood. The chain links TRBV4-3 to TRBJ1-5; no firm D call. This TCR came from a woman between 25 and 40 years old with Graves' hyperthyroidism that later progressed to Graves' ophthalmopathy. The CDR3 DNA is TGCGCCAGCAGCCAAGTTGCTGGGGGCAATCAGCCCCAGCATTTT. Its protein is CASSQVAGGNQPQHF.